This passage covers 26 T cell receptor beta chains from one sample sequenced in a study of neurological immune-mediated disorders. TCRdb redid the calling of the 5' RACE reads with MiXCR, one entry per CDR3 protein. Of roughly 74,000 distinct CDR3 sequences listed, 4% to 6% are singletons. The sequenced sample was PBMCs. These receptors all stem from a man between 18 and 29 years old with multiple sclerosis.

In this sample, this clonotype turned up many times. The CDR3 DNA is TGTGCCAGCCTCGGACGGACCTTTGGAAACACCATATATTTT. It codes for CASLGRTFGNTIYF. The rearrangement uses TRBV18 and TRBJ1-3; D is uncertain. Germline values: CDR1 KGHSH, CDR2 LQKENI. V was pared by 8 bases and J by 3 bases, with 14 bases between. This CDR3 is built from 14 residues.

This clonotype was found a few times. V usage is TRBV27 and J usage is TRBJ2-1; possibly TRBD1 for D (5 bases). The CDR3 covers 14 residues. The V gene's germline CDR1 is MNHEY and CDR2 SMNVEV (reference sequence). Trimming removed 1 base at V and 8 bases at J, with 12 bases between. The CDR3 region is CASSLWKGAYEQFF. CDR3 DNA sequence: TGTGCCAGCAGTTTATGGAAAGGGGCGTATGAGCAGTTCTTC.

This clonotype was observed many times. The CDR3 sequence is CAIRQDYEQYF. The CDR3 DNA sequence: TGTGCCATCAGACAGGACTACGAGCAGTACTTC. The V and J genes are TRBV10-3 and TRBJ2-7, with D possibly TRBD1 on 5 matching bases. The V gene lost 6 bases and the J gene lost 3 bases, with 6 bases spanning the gap. This CDR3 comprises 11 residues. The germline V gene encodes CDR1 ENHRY and CDR2 SYGVKD.

The chain employs TRBV7-9 and TRBJ2-7; 7 nucleotides align to TRBD2. With 3 bases clipped from V and 1 base from J, the junction kept 6 bases outside the gene matches. Germline CDR1 reads SEHNR; CDR2 reads FQNEAQ (reference sequence). CDR3 size: 15 residues. CDR3 sequence: CASSFLVGRSYEQYF. The CDR3 region has the DNA TGTGCCAGCAGCTTCCTTGTCGGGAGGTCCTACGAGCAGTACTTC.

This clonotype was seen many times. The chain uses TRBV20-1 and TRBJ2-7; D gene ambiguous. The germline CDR1 and CDR2 sequences are DFQATT and SNEGSKA (reference sequence). The CDR3 covers 13 residues. V lost 2 bases and J lost 4, with 12 bases in between. CDR3 protein: CSARFPRSYEQYF. CDR3 DNA: TGCAGTGCTAGATTTCCGCGCTCATACGAGCAGTACTTC.

This clonotype was counted many times. The CDR3, as DNA: TGTGCCAGCAGCTTTTCTAGCGGGCCCTACTACGAGCAGTACTTC. Its translation is CASSFSSGPYYEQYF. The chain has TRBV7-2 and TRBJ2-7; 8 bases are a match to TRBD2. Germline V CDR1 and CDR2: SGHTA, FQGNSA. V shed 3 bases and J 3 bases; nucleotides not matched to a gene: 7. The CDR3 contains 15 residues.

The J gene is TRBJ2-5, the V gene TRBV20-1; 7 nucleotides line up with TRBD1. The CDR3 length is 12 residues. V shed 4 bases and J 5 bases; nucleotides not matched to a gene: 4. CDR1 is DFQATT and CDR2 is SNEGSKA in the germline V gene (reference sequence). The DNA of the CDR3 is TGCAGTGCTACCGGGACAGTTGAGACCCAGTACTTC. Protein sequence: CSATGTVETQYF.

This clonotype has ten or more counts. This chain connects TRBV20-1 to TRBJ2-7, with TRBD2 matching over 12 bases. The CDR3 contains 13 residues. The germline gives CDR1 DFQATT, CDR2 SNEGSKA (reference sequence). The V segment lost 5 bases and the J segment 4 bases; nucleotides outside the gene matches: 3. For the CDR3, the DNA is TGCAGTGCTCTAGCGGGGGGGCTTTACGAGCAGTACTTC. Protein product: CSALAGGLYEQYF.

This clonotype was seen ten or more times. This chain uses TRBV10-3 with TRBJ2-3; 13 nucleotides agree with TRBD2. J was trimmed by 7 bases and V by 6 bases; bases with no gene match: 7. CDR1 ENHRY and CDR2 SYGVKD come from the germline V gene. The CDR3 consists of 15 residues. The CDR3 loop reads CAISALAGGLNTQYF. DNA for the CDR3: TGTGCCATCAGCGCACTAGCGGGGGGGCTGAATACGCAGTATTTT.

This clonotype was detected ten times or more. The chain couples TRBV11-2 to TRBJ2-7; no definite D call. The germline V gene encodes CDR1 SGHAT and CDR2 FQNNGV. CDR3 length: 14 amino acids. V lost 0 bases, J lost 2 bases, and 8 bases lay in between. Here the CDR3 reads CASSLDVRTYEQYF. CDR3 bases: TGTGCCAGCAGCTTAGATGTCAGGACCTACGAGCAGTACTTC.

Many counts were recorded for this clonotype. This chain connects TRBV7-3 to TRBJ2-1; D possibly corresponds to TRBD1 (5 bases). Deletions cut 1 base from V and 8 bases from J, with 12 bases between. Germline V gene lookup returns CDR1 SGHTA and CDR2 FQGTGA. The CDR3 loop spans 14 amino acids. This chain's CDR3 is CASSLNRLGDEQFF. In DNA, the CDR3 is TGTGCCAGCAGCTTAAACCGCCTAGGGGATGAGCAGTTCTTC.

Comments on this clonotype: A much larger clone lies one base from this, so it may be a read error. The CDR3 loop is CASSALLADGGAKKIQYF. The CDR3 coding sequence is TGTGCCAGCAGTGCCTTACTTGCGGACGGAGGAGCCAAAAAAATTCAGTACTTC. The J gene is TRBJ2-4, the V gene TRBV25-1; TRBD2 is a possible D gene (5 bases). Germline assignment: CDR1 MGHDK and CDR2 SYGVNS. The CDR3 runs 18 residues. The whole variable domain, filled in from reference TRBV25-1 and TRBJ2-4, reads EADIYQTPRYLVIGTGKKITLECSQTMGHDKMYWYQQDPGMELHLIHYSYGVNSTEKGDLSSESTVSRIRTEHFPLTLESARPSHTSQYLCASSALLADGGAKKIQYFGAGTRLSVL.

In this sample, this clonotype turned up many times. V and J are TRBV20-1 and TRBJ2-3; the D gene is possibly TRBD1 (5 bases). This CDR3 is 14 amino acids long. V lost 5 bases and J lost 1, with 13 bases in between. Germline values: CDR1 DFQATT, CDR2 SNEGSKA (reference sequence). The CDR3 region is CSAADSDRTDTQYF. The CDR3 nucleotides read TGCAGTGCTGCTGACAGTGACCGCACAGATACGCAGTATTTT.

This clonotype has ten or more counts. This chain uses TRBV12-3 or TRBV12-4 with TRBJ2-1, with 9 bases identical to TRBD1. The V gene end was trimmed by 6 bases and the J gene end by 2 bases; junction bases not matched to a gene: 8. The CDR3 runs 16 residues. The DNA for the CDR3 is TGTGCCAGCAGCTTACAGGGGGCGATTACCTACAATGAGCAGTTCTTC. Amino acid sequence: CASSLQGAITYNEQFF.

This clonotype was counted a few times. DNA of the CDR3: TGTGCCAGCTCACCTCAACAGGGGAGGACTGAAGCTTTCTTT. Residues: CASSPQQGRTEAFF. The rearrangement links TRBV18 to TRBJ1-1, with 7 bases identical to TRBD1. The CDR3 consists of 14 residues. Germline CDR1 is KGHSH and CDR2 is LQKENI. The junction had 6 bases not matched to a gene; V was cut back by 3 bases and J by 5 bases.

This clonotype has at least ten counts. V and J are TRBV7-2 and TRBJ2-3; 8 positions agree with TRBD2. Per the germline V gene, CDR1 is SGHTA and CDR2 is FQGNSA. The CDR3 loop spans 15 amino acids. V shed 6 bases, J shed 2 bases, and the junction held 7 bases outside the gene matches. CDR3 DNA sequence: TGTGCCAGCAGGCCCCCGGGACTAGACACAGATACGCAGTATTTT. It translates to CASRPPGLDTDTQYF.

This clonotype was counted many times. The J gene is TRBJ2-7, the V gene TRBV5-6, with D perhaps TRBD1 (5 bases). Between the trimmed V and J ends, which lost 0 bases and 3 bases, there was a span of 16 bases. The CDR3 length is 16 residues. Germline CDR1 reads SGHDT; CDR2 reads YYEEEE. CDR3 sequence: CASSLDGRARVYEQYF. CDR3 DNA sequence: TGTGCCAGCAGCTTGGATGGCAGGGCAAGGGTCTACGAGCAGTACTTC.

This clonotype was counted at least ten times. The chain has TRBV5-1 and TRBJ2-3; 9 nucleotides match TRBD1. Germline trimming cut 0 bases from V and 5 bases from J; bases unmatched to any gene: 7. The CDR3 is 16 residues long. Germline loops: CDR1 SGHRS, CDR2 YFSETQ. The CDR3 loop reads CASSLEIQGAGDTQYF. For the CDR3, the DNA is TGCGCCAGCAGCTTGGAAATACAGGGGGCGGGAGATACGCAGTATTTT.

A few counts support this clonotype. The V and J genes are TRBV5-1 and TRBJ2-7; TRBD2 agrees at 7 bases. This CDR3 comprises 13 residues. Germline V gives CDR1 SGHRS, CDR2 YFSETQ. V shed 7 bases and J 0 bases; nucleotides not matched to a gene: 4. The DNA of the CDR3 is TGCGCCAGCGGGGCTAGCGGCTCCTACGAGCAGTACTTC. This sequence encodes CASGASGSYEQYF.

Many counts were recorded for this clonotype. J is TRBJ2-7 and V is TRBV12-3 or TRBV12-4; no clear D gene. Trimming shortened V by 2 bases and J by 5 bases, and 4 bases separated the two germline ends. The CDR3 extends over 11 amino acids. CDR3 loop: CASSLTHEQYF. The DNA for the CDR3 is TGTGCCAGCAGTTTAACGCACGAGCAGTACTTC.

This clonotype has ten or more counts. The chain has TRBV3-1 and TRBJ2-3; TRBD2 is a possible D gene (6 bases). Looked up from germline, CDR1 is LGHDT and CDR2 is YNNKEL (reference sequence). The V gene lost 4 bases and the J gene lost 1 base, with 15 bases spanning the gap. This CDR3 contains 16 residues. The CDR3 DNA sequence: TGTGCCAGCAGCCGGCGGGGATCCGTCGGCACAGATACGCAGTATTTT. It translates to CASSRRGSVGTDTQYF.

The sample holds many counts of this clonotype. The chain carries TRBV5-1 and TRBJ1-1; TRBD1 agrees at 10 bases. The CDR3 extends over 16 amino acids. Germline V gives CDR1 SGHRS, CDR2 YFSETQ. V shed 4 bases and J 4 bases; nucleotides not matched to a gene: 10. CDR3 coding DNA: TGCGCCAGCAGCCAAAGACCGACAGGGGGCCTCACTGAAGCTTTCTTT. Translated, it gives CASSQRPTGGLTEAFF.

V gene TRBV6-5 combines with J gene TRBJ2-7, with D maybe TRBD2 (5 bases). The CDR3 is 13 residues long. Trimming removed 6 bases at V and 5 bases at J, with 14 bases between. Per germline, CDR1 MNHEY and CDR2 SVGAGI. The CDR3 DNA reads as TGTGCCAGCAGCTTAGAAAGGAGGAACGAGCAGTACTTC. Protein: CASSLERRNEQYF.

In its sample, this clonotype was seen many times. V is TRBV5-1 and J is TRBJ2-7; TRBD2 is a possible D gene (5 bases). This CDR3 is built from 16 residues. V was trimmed by 0 bases and J by 7 bases, leaving 20 bases between them. Germline CDR1 reads SGHRS; CDR2 reads YFSETQ. CDR3 nucleotide sequence: TGCGCCAGCAGCTTGGAAACGCGGACTGTGGCCTTTGAGCAGTACTTC. Its translation: CASSLETRTVAFEQYF. The whole variable domain, filled in from reference TRBV5-1 and TRBJ2-7, reads KAGVTQTPRYLIKTRGQQVTLSCSPISGHRSVSWYQQTPGQGLQFLFEYFSETQRNKGNFPGRFSGRQFSNSRSEMNVSTLELGDSALYLCASSLETRTVAFEQYFGPGTRLTVT.

The V and J genes are TRBV19 and TRBJ2-2; 10 nucleotides agree with TRBD1. The CDR3 consists of 16 residues. Germline V gene data show CDR1 as LNHDA and CDR2 as SQIVND (reference sequence). With V trimmed by 9 bases and J by 2 bases, 9 bases remained unmatched. The CDR3 coding sequence is TGTGCCAGCGGCTCCGGGACAGGGGTTAACACCGGGGAGCTGTTTTTT. Protein product: CASGSGTGVNTGELFF. Using reference TRBV19 and TRBJ2-2 for the parts outside the CDR3, the full variable domain is DGGITQSPKYLFRKEGQNVTLSCEQNLNHDAMYWYRQDPGQGLRLIYYSQIVNDFQKGDIAEGYSVSREKKESFPLTVTSAQKNPTAFYLCASGSGTGVNTGELFFGEGSRLTVL.

In this sample, this clonotype turned up many times. The V and J genes are TRBV10-3 and TRBJ2-2, with a weak D call TRBD1 (5 bases). Germline CDR1 reads ENHRY; CDR2 reads SYGVKD. The CDR3 spans 14 residues. Trimming cost V 7 bases and J 4 bases, with 13 bases left between them. Here the CDR3 reads CAITSTGVTGELFF. The CDR3, as DNA: TGTGCCATCACCAGTACAGGCGTCACCGGGGAGCTGTTTTTT.